The 14 T cell receptor beta chains presented below share a single source sample, sequenced in a study of post-analysis software for immune sequencing data. Study-wide results and caveats: Included in a set of about five TRBV segments more frequent in patients than controls were TRBV5-6, TRBV5-1 and TRBV20-1.

Prepared libraries of TCR beta cDNA carried unique molecular identifiers. MiXCR, applied by TCRdb to the PCR reads, yields one record per CDR3 protein. The sample holds approximately 570,000 distinct CDR3 sequences; roughly 46% are singletons and the top ten take about 1.5%. The antigens of these receptors remain unknown. Source material: blood. The receptors come from a girl between 5 and 17 years old with multiple sclerosis.

This clonotype has a single count. This sequence joins TRBV4-1 and TRBJ2-7; D gene ambiguous. The CDR3 has 15 amino acids. Trimming took off 1 base at V and 0 bases at J, with 10 bases between the two ends. CDR1 is MGHRA and CDR2 is YSYEKL in the germline V gene. CDR3 sequence reads: CASSQVGKASYEQYF. The CDR3 DNA reads as TGCGCCAGCAGCCAAGTGGGGAAAGCCTCCTACGAGCAGTACTTC.

CDR3 DNA sequence: TGCAGTGCTAGGGCTAGCGGGAAAGATACGCAGTATTTT. It specifies CSARASGKDTQYF. This chain uses TRBV20-1 with TRBJ2-3, with 9 bases lining up with TRBD2. With 3 bases clipped from V and 5 bases from J, the junction kept 3 bases outside the gene matches. CDR3 length equals 13 residues. Germline loops: CDR1 DFQATT, CDR2 SNEGSKA (reference sequence).

This clonotype came up once. The chain combines TRBV6-5 with TRBJ1-5; D remains unclear. The V gene lost 4 bases and the J gene lost 6 bases, with 25 bases spanning the gap. Germline V gene lookup returns CDR1 MNHEY and CDR2 SVGAGI. The length of the CDR3 is 18 residues. As DNA, the CDR3 is TGTGCCAGCAGTTTCTTGACATCGGGGTATACTGGAGGTCAGCCCCAGCATTTT. It yields the protein CASSFLTSGYTGGQPQHF.

V and J are TRBV6-5 and TRBJ2-7; 8 bases are shared with TRBD1. Trimming cost V 4 bases and J 2 bases; bases outside gene matches: 7. CDR1 and CDR2 from the germline V gene are MNHEY and SVGAGI. CDR3 length: 15 amino acids. This CDR3 is CASSFTMDRAYEQYF. In DNA form, the CDR3 reads TGTGCCAGCAGTTTCACCATGGACAGGGCCTACGAGCAGTACTTC.

This clonotype came up a few times. The rearrangement links TRBV29-1 to TRBJ2-7; the D is unclear. Trimming removed 5 bases at V and 2 bases at J, with 13 bases between. Germline loops: CDR1 SQVTM, CDR2 ANQGSEA. This CDR3 region has 13 residues. CDR3 sequence (DNA): TGCAGCGTTTTAAATAGGTTTACCTACGAGCAGTACTTC. This encodes CSVLNRFTYEQYF.

This chain links TRBV7-6 with TRBJ2-1; 8 bases are shared with TRBD2. Germline V lookup: CDR1 SGHVS, CDR2 FNYEAQ. V lost 5 bases and J lost 4; bases outside the gene matches: 7. The CDR3 loop spans 15 amino acids. The CDR3 is CASSILAEEYNEQFF. CDR3 coding DNA: TGTGCCAGCAGCATACTAGCGGAAGAGTACAATGAGCAGTTCTTC.

This chain joins TRBV9 and TRBJ1-2; no reliable D call. V lost 0 bases, J lost 4 bases, and 10 bases lay in between. There are 14 residues in the CDR3. Germline V lookup: CDR1 SGDLS, CDR2 YYNGEE. CDR3 bases: TGTGCCAGCAGCGTAGAGCCAGGCCCCTATGGCTACACCTTC. It is translated as CASSVEPGPYGYTF.

This clonotype has just a few counts. In DNA form, the CDR3 reads TGCAGCGTTGGATTGTCCCTCCCTGCTAGCACAGATACGCAGTATTTT. Its translation is CSVGLSLPASTDTQYF. The chain recombines TRBV29-1 with TRBJ2-3; D is ambiguous. This CDR3 comprises 16 residues. Trimming took off 4 bases at V and 0 bases at J, with 17 bases between the two ends. From germline, CDR1 is SQVTM and CDR2 ANQGSEA.

The sample holds a few counts of this clonotype. This chain links TRBV27 with TRBJ2-7; tentatively, D is TRBD1 or TRBD2 (5 bases each). Germline assignment: CDR1 MNHEY and CDR2 SMNVEV (reference sequence). V was shortened by 6 bases and J by 8 bases, with 20 bases between the two germline ends. The length of the CDR3 is 14 residues. Written as DNA, the CDR3 is TGTGCCAGCAGAGGGACGGACGTACGGACGAAGCAGTACTTC. Its protein product is CASRGTDVRTKQYF.

Concerning this clonotype: Relative to the germline gene, one junction end is altered; a read error may explain this. This chain connects TRBV29-1 to TRBJ1-4, with TRBD1 as a possible D gene (5 bases). The CDR3 length is 14 residues. Germline CDR1 is SQVTM and CDR2 is ANQGSEA. CDR3 in DNA: TGCAGCGTGCGGGGCCGTCCAACTAACGAAAAACTGTTTTTT. Protein product: CSVRGRPTNEKLFF.

V usage is TRBV10-3 and J usage is TRBJ2-5; the D gene is possibly TRBD1 (6 bases). Germline CDR1 ENHRY, CDR2 SYGVKD. There are 15 residues in the CDR3. Trimming cost V 4 bases and J 2 bases, with 14 bases left between them. CDR3 DNA: TGTGCCATCAGTGGGGACATGGACTGGCAAGAGACCCAGTACTTC. It translates to CAISGDMDWQETQYF.

The table lists this clonotype with many counts. A read error may produce the germline difference seen at one junction end. The V and J genes are TRBV5-1 and TRBJ2-5; the match to TRBD1 covers 8 bases. The CDR3 contains 13 residues. The germline V gene encodes CDR1 SGHRS and CDR2 YFSETQ. CDR3 region: CASSLGQGETQYF. The CDR3 DNA sequence: TGTGCCAGCAGCTTAGGACAGGGAGAGACCCAGTACTTC.

V and J are TRBV7-8 and TRBJ2-4; D not resolved. The CDR3 is made up of 12 amino acids. CDR1 SGHVS and CDR2 FQNEAQ come from the germline V gene. The V end lost 6 bases, the J end lost 13 bases, and 16 bases lay between the germline ends. Written as DNA, the CDR3 is TGTGCCAGCAGTCAAACCATTATGGAGCAGTACTTC. Protein product: CASSQTIMEQYF.

V gene TRBV12-3 or TRBV12-4 combines with J gene TRBJ1-1; D is perhaps TRBD1 (5 bases). Trimming removed 3 bases from V and 7 bases from J, with 12 bases in between. There are 13 residues in the CDR3. CDR3 loop: CASSFPGQSEAFF. In DNA form, the CDR3 reads TGTGCCAGCAGTTTTCCGGGGCAAAGTGAAGCTTTCTTT.